This is a list of T cell receptor beta chains from one sample in a study of cytomegalovirus exposure and HLA in healthy donors. TCRdb's copy holds only in-frame clones and misses some; the assay was immunoSEQ multiplex PCR. The sample records roughly 240,000 clones, 82% being singletons. Specimen: PBMCs. The receptors come from a middle-aged woman in good health and CMV-seropositive. Each CDR3 is given without its conserved first and last residue.

V	J	CDR3
TRBV11-2	TRBJ2-7	ASSSARGDRGREQY
TRBV19	TRBJ2-5	ASSIRPRAQETQY
TRBV27	TRBJ1-5	ASATGPRSPQH
TRBV6-5	TRBJ1-2	ASSYSGQYYGYT
TRBV29-1	TRBJ1-2	SVELGEGYGYT
TRBV7-3	TRBJ2-1	ASSPDVTGLNEQF
TRBV11-2	TRBJ2-3	ASSLGGPTDTQY
TRBV7-9	TRBJ1-1	ASAAGMNTEAF
TRBV6-5	TRBJ1-1	ASSTGQGGISEAF
TRBV5-1	TRBJ2-6	ASSLRSGASSGANVLT
TRBV9	TRBJ2-1	ASSPPGSSYNEQF
TRBV2	TRBJ2-1	ASSEEDRARYEQF
TRBV18	TRBJ1-2	ASSPPLQREGYGYT
TRBV6-5	TRBJ1-2	ASSRLTVSYGYT
TRBV18	TRBJ2-1	ASSPPGQSYNEQF
TRBV10-1	TRBJ1-1	ASIRTGRVVGDTEAF
TRBV11-2	TRBJ2-1	ASSQVGGTSGRVEQF
TRBV4-1	TRBJ2-3	ASSRLVRTDTQY
TRBV28	TRBJ1-5	ASSSGTGSSQPQH
TRBV5-1	TRBJ2-1	ASRGTLADYNEQF
TRBV7-8	TRBJ1-3	ASSLADPGNGNTIY
TRBV19	TRBJ2-7	ASTKTGGGGYEQY
TRBV29-1	TRBJ2-1	SVEVAGGPIGYNEQF
TRBV30	.	AWSGTTGPEQY
TRBV4-2	TRBJ2-3	ASSQEDTGKPTDTQY
TRBV19	TRBJ1-2	ASSPLDRSHGYT
TRBV29-1	TRBJ1-1	SVEVDATAAT
TRBV2	TRBJ2-7	ASRTSGRYGEQY
TRBV9	TRBJ2-1	ASSVAGQPEQF
TRBV4-2	TRBJ2-3	ASSQDSPLRGRSTDTQY
TRBV7-9	TRBJ2-7	SSSTQGHEQY
TRBV30	TRBJ2-1	AWNPSTGSEQF
TRBV11-3	TRBJ1-2	ASSTGTGNYGYT
TRBV6-6	TRBJ1-1	ASTPSGRTRGPEAF
TRBV7-9	TRBJ1-4	ASSSGQGWGTNEKLF
TRBV12-5	TRBJ1-2	ASGLNRGVLDGYT
TRBV2	TRBJ1-5	ASHRDSNQPQH
TRBV19	TRBJ1-2	ASSIGTGYGYT
TRBV7-2	TRBJ2-1	ASSLARRAFSYNEQF
TRBV7-2	TRBJ2-3	ASSLERGGGADTQY
TRBV7-2	TRBJ2-5	ASSLERQPLQEFGTQY
TRBV27	TRBJ2-5	ASSLRFLGEQY
TRBV5-6	TRBJ1-5	ASSLGHLSNQPQH
TRBV25-1	TRBJ2-2	ASSADRNTGELF
TRBV13	TRBJ2-1	ASSSGGNEQF
TRBV7-2	TRBJ1-1	ASSGQENTEAF
TRBV7-3	TRBJ2-2	ASRGLQGSGELF
TRBV5-1	TRBJ2-1	ASSFGRGPYNEQF
TRBV19	TRBJ2-3	ASSTQTSTDTQY
TRBV13	TRBJ1-1	ASSTGLNTEAF
TRBV30	TRBJ2-1	AWSVFQGAYNEQF